The next 23 T cell receptor beta chains were all read from a single sample in a study of OX40 agonist ivuxolimab in advanced cancers. Measured with immunoSEQ multiplex PCR; TCRdb has only the in-frame clones, and not every one. The repertoire has some 70,000 clones, 80% of them found once; the top ten carry approximately 8%. The specimen comprised CD4+ or CD8+ T cells sorted from blood, sampled in a trial of the OX40 agonist ivuxolimab. The source is an adult with an advanced solid tumor such as melanoma, head and neck, liver or kidney cancer.

This rearrangement joins TRBV29-1 to TRBJ2-2; 12 bases fit TRBD2. V lost 7 bases and J lost 7; bases outside the gene matches: 7. Germline-derived CDR1 and CDR2 are SQVTM and ANQGSEA. The CDR3 totals 14 residues. The CDR3 loop reads CSARTSGVGGELFF. CDR3 sequence (DNA): TGCAGCGCCCGGACTAGCGGGGTGGGCGGGGAGCTGTTTTTT.

The CDR3, as DNA: TGCGCCAGCAGTGAATTTGCAGGGCGACCCTACGAGCAGTACGTC. This encodes CASSEFAGRPYEQYV. The J gene is TRBJ2-7, the V gene TRBV10-1, with D possibly matching TRBD1 (5 bases). Trimming pared 3 bases from V and 2 bases from J, leaving 14 bases between. The CDR3 runs to 15 residues. Looked up from germline, CDR1 is WNHNN and CDR2 is SYGVQD (reference sequence).

The chain links TRBV19 to TRBJ1-1; D remains unclear. The V and J ends lost 7 bases and 0 bases respectively, with 9 bases between them. The germline V gene has CDR1 LNHDA and CDR2 SQIVND (reference sequence). This CDR3 has 13 amino acids. CDR3 protein: CASNPGVNTEAFF. The CDR3 DNA sequence: TGTGCCAGTAACCCGGGCGTGAACACTGAAGCTTTCTTT.

This rearrangement joins TRBV19 to TRBJ1-2, with 7 bases fitting TRBD1. CDR1 is LNHDA and CDR2 is SQIVND in the germline V gene (reference sequence). Losses at the gene ends were 2 bases for V and 4 bases for J; bases not matched to a gene: 10. This CDR3 contains 16 residues. DNA for the CDR3: TGTGCCAGTAGTATAAGTGTGGCAGGGGGAGTCTATGGCTACACCTTC. Its protein is CASSISVAGGVYGYTF. Filled out from reference TRBV19 and TRBJ1-2, the complete variable domain reads DGGITQSPKYLFRKEGQNVTLSCEQNLNHDAMYWYRQDPGQGLRLIYYSQIVNDFQKGDIAEGYSVSREKKESFPLTVTSAQKNPTAFYLCASSISVAGGVYGYTFGSGTRLTVV.

Of note for this clone: The junction departs from germline at one end; a sequencing error may be responsible. This rearrangement joins TRBV7-8 to TRBJ2-1, with a possible D match to TRBD2 (5 bases). CDR1 and CDR2 from the germline V gene are SGHVS and FQNEAQ. This CDR3 comprises 13 residues. CDR3 residues: CASRHSLGRTEIF. The CDR3 DNA reads TGTGCCAGCAGACATTCTTTGGGGAGAACAGAAATCTTC. Combining the CDR3 with reference TRBV7-8 and TRBJ2-1 gives the whole variable domain GAGVSQSPRYKVAKRGQDVALRCDPISGHVSLFWYQQALGQGPEFLTYFQNEAQLDKSGLPSDRFFAERPEGSVSTLKIQRTQQEDSAVYLCASRHSLGRTEIFGPGTRLTVL.

CDR3 residues: CASSSLEGFSYEQYF. CDR3 bases: TGTGCCAGCAGTTCCCTGGAGGGGTTCTCCTACGAGCAGTACTTC. The rearrangement links TRBV6-5 to TRBJ2-7; tentative D call: TRBD2 (6 bases). CDR3 length: 15 residues. With 4 bases removed from V and 0 bases from J, the gap between germline ends came to 13 bases. The germline CDR1 and CDR2 sequences are MNHEY and SVGAGI.

J is TRBJ2-2 and V is TRBV27; TRBD2 matches 8 bases. This CDR3 region has 15 residues. The V gene's germline CDR1 is MNHEY and CDR2 SMNVEV (reference sequence). Trimming took 5 bases from V and 5 from J; bases not matched to a gene: 7. The CDR3 is CASSPSGRWTGELFF. In DNA form, the CDR3 reads TGTGCCAGCAGTCCAAGCGGGAGATGGACCGGGGAGCTGTTTTTT.

This clone was found a few times. The chain is built from TRBV30 and TRBJ1-1; no definite D call. The CDR3 is 14 residues long. V lost 0 bases to trimming and J lost 1 base, with 9 bases between them. Germline V lookup: CDR1 GTSNPN, CDR2 SVGIG (reference sequence). CDR3 in DNA: TGTGCCTGGAGTGTAGAGCACAAGAACACTGAAGCTTTCTTT. Translating it yields CAWSVEHKNTEAFF. Based on the CDR3 plus reference TRBV30 and TRBJ1-1, the full variable domain is SQTIHQWPATLVQPVGSPLSLECTVEGTSNPNLYWYRQAAGRGLQLLFYSVGIGQISSEVPQNLSASRPQDRQFILSSKKLLLSDSGFYLCAWSVEHKNTEAFFGQGTRLTVV.

This clone was recorded only once. This CDR3 is CASSKGTRGCYTGELFF. In DNA form, the CDR3 reads TGTGCCAGCAGCAAAGGAACTCGAGGATGTTACACCGGGGAGCTGTTTTTT. The genes are TRBV21-1 and TRBJ2-2; TRBD2 is taken as the D call from the table, unchecked against the DNA. TRBV21-1 is a pseudogene. This CDR3 is 17 amino acids long.

The J gene is TRBJ1-3, the V gene TRBV4-2; D unclear. V was cut by 0 bases and J by 6 bases, with 9 bases left in between. Germline values: CDR1 LGHNA, CDR2 YNFKEQ. The CDR3 loop spans 14 amino acids. The CDR3 DNA follows: TGTGCCAGCAGCCAAGATGCCAGCCCAAACACCATATATTTT. This codes for CASSQDASPNTIYF.

The chain links TRBV10-1 to TRBJ1-1; TRBD1 aligns across 9 bases. The CDR3 is 14 amino acids. Germline lookup yields CDR1 WNHNN and CDR2 SYGVQD (reference sequence). The V gene end was trimmed by 5 bases and the J gene end by 4 bases; junction bases not matched to a gene: 5. The chain's CDR3 is CASSMGQGTTEAFF. In nucleotides, the CDR3 is TGCGCCAGCAGTATGGGACAGGGTACCACTGAAGCTTTCTTT.

This sequence joins TRBV5-1 and TRBJ2-3; TRBD1 agrees at 10 bases. Germline assignment: CDR1 SGHRS and CDR2 YFSETQ. V was clipped by 5 bases and J by 0 bases; unmatched bases: 3. This CDR3 spans 15 amino acids. CDR3 loop: CASSPGQGSTDTQYF. The CDR3, as DNA: TGCGCCAGCAGTCCGGGACAGGGGAGCACAGATACGCAGTATTTT.

The rearrangement joins TRBV7-9 to TRBJ2-3, with no clear D. Trimming left V 0 bases short and J 6 bases short, with 7 bases between. CDR1 and CDR2 (germline): SEHNR, FQNEAQ (reference sequence). CDR3 size: 13 residues. CDR3: CASSLASFDTQYF. Here the CDR3 DNA reads TGTGCCAGCAGCTTAGCGTCGTTTGATACGCAGTATTTT.

This clone was seen once. This chain joins TRBV2 and TRBJ2-3; the D gene is possibly TRBD2 (6 bases). Between the trimmed V and J ends, which lost 4 bases and 2 bases, there was a span of 10 bases. Germline CDR1 reads SNHLY; CDR2 reads FYNNEI. The CDR3 totals 14 residues. The CDR3 loop is CASSVGLTTDTQYF. The CDR3 nucleotides read TGTGCCAGCAGTGTGGGACTTACCACAGATACGCAGTATTTT. Full variable domain (missing parts from reference TRBV2 and TRBJ2-3): EPEVTQTPSHQVTQMGQEVILRCVPISNHLYFYWYRQILGQKVEFLVSFYNNEISEKSEIFDDQFSVERPDGSNFTLKIRSTKLEDSAMYFCASSVGLTTDTQYFGPGTRLTVL.

The chain employs TRBV7-2 and TRBJ2-3; 8 nucleotides agree with TRBD1. This CDR3 contains 15 residues. Per the germline V gene, CDR1 is SGHTA and CDR2 is FQGNSA. The V gene end was trimmed by 3 bases and the J gene end by 5 bases; junction bases not matched to a gene: 7. Here the CDR3 reads CASSFLTGVGDTQYF. CDR3 nucleotides: TGTGCCAGCAGCTTCTTGACAGGGGTAGGAGATACGCAGTATTTT.

This clone was observed once. This sequence joins TRBV5-1 and TRBJ1-5; D might be TRBD1 (5 bases). Between the trimmed V and J ends, which lost 4 bases and 5 bases, there was a span of 13 bases. The CDR3 is 14 residues long. The germline gives CDR1 SGHRS, CDR2 YFSETQ. The DNA for the CDR3 is TGCGCCAGCAGCCCCTCAGGGAGGGATCAGCCCCAGCATTTT. Protein sequence: CASSPSGRDQPQHF.

The table lists this clone with a count of one. The chain carries TRBV19 and TRBJ2-7; D may match TRBD1 or TRBD2 (6 bases each). The CDR3 covers 14 residues. The V and J ends lost 4 bases and 4 bases respectively, with 14 bases between them. CDR1 LNHDA and CDR2 SQIVND come from the germline V gene (reference sequence). DNA for the CDR3: TGTGCCAGTAGTACGGCGGGGACACTTTACGAGCAGTACTTC. This translates into CASSTAGTLYEQYF.

V usage is TRBV7-3 and J usage is TRBJ2-3; D not resolved. The V gene lost 1 base and the J gene lost 8 bases, with 7 bases spanning the gap. This CDR3 contains 12 residues. The V gene's germline CDR1 is SGHTA and CDR2 FQGTGA. This CDR3 is CASSLNSGTQYF. CDR3 sequence (DNA): TGTGCCAGCAGCTTAAATTCGGGTACGCAGTATTTT. Based on the CDR3 plus reference TRBV7-3 and TRBJ2-3, the full variable domain is GAGVSQTPSNKVTEKGKYVELRCDPISGHTALYWYRQSLGQGPEFLIYFQGTGAADDSGLPNDRFFAVRPEGSVSTLKIQRTERGDSAVYLCASSLNSGTQYFGPGTRLTVL.

The genes are TRBV19 and TRBJ2-4; weak D call: TRBD1 (5 bases). Per germline, CDR1 LNHDA and CDR2 SQIVND (reference sequence). The CDR3 totals 17 residues. Trimming removed 5 bases at V and 2 bases at J, with 19 bases between. The CDR3, as DNA: TGTGCCAGTAGTCCCCCTCTGCCAGGGCGGCCCAAAAACATTCAGTACTTC. It encodes CASSPPLPGRPKNIQYF.

The chain has TRBV5-4 and TRBJ1-2; D is undetermined. CDR3 length equals 16 residues. CDR1 is SGHNT and CDR2 is YYREEE in the germline V gene (reference sequence). With 0 bases removed from V and 0 bases from J, the gap between germline ends came to 12 bases. CDR3 in DNA: TGTGCCAGCAGCTTGGGCCAGGCGTTAGCTAACTATGGCTACACCTTC. It translates to CASSLGQALANYGYTF.

The chain recombines TRBV27 with TRBJ2-5; D call uncertain. The CDR3 sequence is 11 residues long. V was clipped by 9 bases and J by 7 bases, with 12 bases between them. From germline, CDR1 is MNHEY and CDR2 SMNVEV (reference sequence). CDR3 in DNA: TGTGCCAGTAAAAATCTGGGGACCCAGTACTTC. This translates into CASKNLGTQYF.

This clone was recorded a few times. V usage is TRBV19 and J usage is TRBJ1-6; the D is unclear. The V and J ends lost 6 bases and 7 bases respectively, with 7 bases between them. CDR1 and CDR2 from the germline V gene are LNHDA and SQIVND (reference sequence). The CDR3 has 12 amino acids. Here the CDR3 reads CASRGRNSPLHF. DNA of the CDR3: TGTGCCAGTAGAGGGAGGAATTCACCCCTCCACTTT.

The genes are TRBV19 and TRBJ2-5; 10 bases match TRBD2. Germline loops: CDR1 LNHDA, CDR2 SQIVND (reference sequence). V shed 3 bases, J shed 3 bases, and the junction held 7 bases outside the gene matches. The CDR3 has 16 amino acids. The CDR3 reads CASSIQVAGGKETQYF. CDR3 coding DNA: TGTGCCAGTAGTATTCAAGTAGCGGGGGGCAAAGAGACCCAGTACTTC. The variable domain in full, completed from reference TRBV19 and TRBJ2-5, reads DGGITQSPKYLFRKEGQNVTLSCEQNLNHDAMYWYRQDPGQGLRLIYYSQIVNDFQKGDIAEGYSVSREKKESFPLTVTSAQKNPTAFYLCASSIQVAGGKETQYFGPGTRLLVL.